These T cell receptor beta chains were read from a single sample in a study of T cell repertoires in cytomegalovirus infection. TCRdb analysed the reads with MiXCR anew, one entry per CDR3 protein. This sample has about 310,000 distinct CDR3 sequences, with about 8.8% found just once. The sequenced sample was PBMCs. The receptors derive from a human donor in good health (CMV status not recorded). Some clones in this sample may be carry-over from other donors' samples. CDR3s include the opening cysteine and the closing phenylalanine or tryptophan. D genes are given only for firm matches. The size field is filled for only some rows; it gives once, few, many or a size class.

TRBD2	many	TRBJ2-3	TRBV7-3	CASSGPGLAGGTDTQYF	TGTGCCAGCAGCGGGCCGGGACTAGCGGGGGGCACAGATACGCAGTATTTT
.	many	TRBJ2-3	TRBV5-1	CASSPRAHDTQYF	TGCGCCAGCAGCCCCCGGGCGCATGATACGCAGTATTTT
.	few	TRBJ1-5	TRBV28	CASSAGPLSNQPQHF	TGTGCCAGCAGTGCAGGGCCCTTGAGCAATCAGCCCCAGCATTTT
.	few	TRBJ2-7	TRBV13	CASSPPSDGASYGEQYF	TGTGCCAGCAGCCCTCCATCGGACGGGGCAAGTTACGGCGAGCAGTACTTC
TRBD2	many	TRBJ2-3	TRBV28	CASSSPLLAGVTDTQYF	TGTGCCAGCAGTTCGCCCCTACTAGCGGGGGTCACAGATACGCAGTATTTT
TRBD2	.	TRBJ2-3	TRBV20-1	CSALLRNGGAEEETQYF	TGCAGTGCTCTACTTCGGAACGGGGGGGCGGAGGAGGAAACGCAGTATTTT
.	.	TRBJ1-1	TRBV29-1	CSVFSRGWDTEAFF	TGCAGCGTTTTCTCCCGGGGGTGGGACACTGAAGCTTTCTTT
TRBD1	many	TRBJ1-5	TRBV6-6	CASFEQGTSQPQHF	TGTGCCAGCTTCGAACAGGGGACCAGTCAGCCCCAGCATTTT
.	.	TRBJ2-2	TRBV18	CASSPPLTSNTGELFF	TGTGCCAGCTCACCACCGTTGACTTCGAACACCGGGGAGCTGTTTTTT
.	many	TRBJ1-1	TRBV6-1	CASRRDIGNTEAFF	TGTGCCAGCAGGAGGGACATTGGGAACACTGAAGCTTTCTTT
.	many	TRBJ2-3	TRBV7-9	CASPDTQYF	TGTGCCAGCCCAGATACGCAGTATTTT
.	.	TRBJ1-2	TRBV29-1	CSVAPRWDGYTF	TGCAGCGTTGCCCCGAGGTGGGATGGCTACACCTTC
.	many	TRBJ1-2	TRBV7-2	CASSLPDNYGYTF	TGTGCCAGCAGCTTACCAGATAACTATGGCTACACCTTC
.	many	TRBJ2-2	TRBV6-1	CASRPGTQNTGELFF	TGTGCCAGCAGACCCGGGACCCAGAACACCGGGGAGCTGTTTTTT
.	.	TRBJ2-7	TRBV7-9	CASSLEGWRSEQYF	TGTGCCAGCAGCTTAGAGGGGTGGCGCTCCGAGCAGTACTTC
TRBD1	.	TRBJ1-2	TRBV20-1	CSAPTGGSVGYTF	TGCAGTGCTCCGACAGGGGGAAGTGTTGGCTACACCTTC
.	many	TRBJ1-1	TRBV7-2	CASSLEKGQAFF	TGTGCCAGCAGCTTAGAAAAGGGGCAAGCTTTCTTT
.	many	TRBJ2-1	TRBV29-1	CSVERVYNEQFF	TGCAGCGTTGAAAGGGTATACAATGAGCAGTTCTTC
.	few	TRBJ1-1	TRBV9	CASSEGVWGFEAFF	TGTGCCAGCAGCGAGGGAGTGTGGGGGTTTGAAGCTTTCTTT
.	many	TRBJ2-7	TRBV7-8	CASSLRGYSYEQYF	TGTGCCAGCAGCTTACGTGGTTACTCCTACGAGCAGTACTTC
.	few	TRBJ2-1	TRBV5-6	CASSEGSGHSEQFF	TGTGCCAGCAGCGAAGGTTCGGGCCATAGTGAGCAGTTCTTC
.	.	TRBJ2-2	TRBV6-5	CASSYQGTAGELFF	TGTGCCAGCAGTTACCAGGGGACGGCCGGGGAGCTGTTTTTT
TRBD1	.	TRBJ1-4	TRBV2	CASSSQGQRGEKLFF	TGTGCCAGCAGTTCACAGGGGCAGAGGGGTGAAAAACTGTTTTTT
TRBD2	many	TRBJ2-3	TRBV11-2	CASSSGLAGGRTQYF	TGTGCCAGCAGCTCCGGGCTAGCGGGGGGGCGAACGCAGTATTTT
.	many	TRBJ2-2	TRBV6-2/TRBV6-3	CASSHRTRNTGELFF	TGTGCCAGCAGCCATCGGACACGGAACACCGGGGAGCTGTTTTTT
.	few	TRBJ1-5	TRBV6-6	CASSYSPYNQPQHF	TGTGCCAGCAGTTACTCGCCTTATAATCAGCCCCAGCATTTT
.	many	TRBJ2-2	TRBV5-6	CASNLLLVGEGELFF	TGTGCCAGCAACTTGTTACTAGTGGGCGAAGGGGAGCTGTTTTTT
.	.	TRBJ2-1	TRBV7-9	CASSLDGNQFF	TGTGCCAGCAGCTTAGATGGGAACCAGTTCTTC
.	.	TRBJ1-1	TRBV12-3/TRBV12-4	CASSPPLTNTEAFF	TGTGCCAGCAGCCCTCCCCTTACTAACACTGAAGCTTTCTTT
.	many	TRBJ1-6	TRBV7-2	CASSLGLRSSYNSPLHF	TGTGCCAGCAGCTTAGGTCTTAGAAGCTCCTATAATTCACCCCTCCACTTT
TRBD2	.	TRBJ2-1	TRBV4-2	CASSDLLTSGGTHTIFDEQFF	TGTGCCAGCAGCGACCTCCTGACTAGCGGGGGGACACACACTATTTTCGATGAGCAGTTCTTC
.	.	TRBJ2-1	TRBV9	CASSVDTDEQFF	TGTGCCAGCAGCGTCGACACCGATGAGCAGTTCTTC
TRBD1	few	TRBJ1-2	TRBV20-1	CSASRQGAMDYGYTF	TGCAGTGCTAGCCGTCAGGGGGCGATGGACTATGGCTACACCTTC
.	few	TRBJ1-5	TRBV19	CASSISLRGPQPQHF	TGTGCCAGTAGTATAAGCCTCAGGGGTCCTCAGCCCCAGCATTTT
.	many	TRBJ2-4	TRBV5-4	CASSQVGAGGIQYF	TGTGCCAGCAGCCAGGTCGGGGCAGGAGGTATTCAGTACTTC